Listed below are T cell receptor beta chains from one sample, sequenced in a study of CD8 T cells in Susac syndrome. TCRdb analysed the immunoSEQ multiplex PCR reads with MiXCR anew, one entry per CDR3 protein. The profile covers around 200,000 distinct CDR3 sequences, with about 94% appearing a single time and about 0.15% taken by the ten largest. Sequencing was performed on CD8+ T cells from PBMCs. The receptors come from a human donor with multiple sclerosis. The CDR3 runs from the conserved cysteine through the conserved F or W. Fields, in order: CDR3 length, J gene, clone size, D gene, V gene, CDR3 protein, CDR3 DNA. D genes are given only for firm matches. Rows may omit the clone size; those that give it use once, few, many or a size class.

18 | TRBJ2-1 | NA | TRBD2 | TRBV4-2 | CASSLQTGAGGVWGEQFF | TGTGCCAGCAGCCTCCAGACGGGAGCGGGGGGGGTATGGGGTGAGCAGTTCTTC
12 | TRBJ2-5 | NA | NA | TRBV20-1 | CSAEAEVGTQYF | TGCAGTGCCGAGGCTGAGGTTGGGACCCAGTACTTC
14 | TRBJ2-2 | few | TRBD2 | TRBV19 | CASSISGSVGELFF | TGTGCCAGTAGTATTAGCGGGAGCGTCGGGGAGCTGTTTTTT
18 | TRBJ2-1 | NA | TRBD1 | TRBV4-1 | CASSQEQPRTGGIDEQFF | TGCGCCAGCAGCCAAGAGCAACCGAGGACAGGGGGAATCGATGAGCAGTTCTTC
22 | TRBJ1-1 | NA | NA | TRBV23-1 | CASSQSKRASRGLGAERTEAFF | TGCGCCAGCAGTCAATCAAAAAGGGCGAGCAGGGGACTGGGGGCTGAACGGACTGAAGCTTTCTTT
15 | TRBJ1-6 | NA | TRBD1 | TRBV4-1 | CASSQVWTGGSPLHF | TGCGCCAGCAGCCAAGTGTGGACAGGGGGTTCACCCCTCCACTTT
15 | TRBJ1-1 | once | NA | TRBV10-2 | CASSQQAHPNTEAFF | TGCGCCAGCAGTCAACAGGCACACCCGAACACTGAAGCTTTCTTT
16 | TRBJ1-2 | NA | TRBD1 | TRBV13 | CASSANPRDRGYGYTF | TGTGCCAGCAGCGCTAACCCAAGGGACAGGGGATATGGCTACACCTTC
14 | TRBJ1-5 | NA | NA | TRBV24-1 | CATGTGFSNQPQHF | TGTGCCACCGGAACAGGGTTTAGCAATCAGCCCCAGCATTTT
16 | TRBJ2-2 | NA | NA | TRBV6-2/TRBV6-3 | CASSSPFTENTGELFF | TGTGCCAGCAGTTCTCCCTTTACAGAGAACACCGGGGAGCTGTTTTTT
13 | TRBJ1-1 | once | NA | TRBV28 | CASSPRVTPEAFF | TGTGCCAGCAGTCCCAGAGTTACCCCTGAAGCTTTCTTT
19 | TRBJ2-3 | NA | NA | TRBV27 | CASSPYFPGLGLEADTQYF | TGTGCCAGCAGTCCCTATTTCCCGGGACTGGGGCTAGAGGCAGATACGCAGTATTTT
16 | TRBJ2-1 | NA | TRBD2 | TRBV7-9 | CASSLLAGGLGNEQFF | TGTGCCAGCAGCCTTCTAGCGGGGGGGCTTGGCAATGAGCAGTTCTTC
19 | TRBJ1-4 | NA | TRBD1 | TRBV7-9 | CASSLAWRQGREANEKLFF | TGTGCCAGCAGCTTAGCGTGGAGACAGGGGAGAGAAGCTAATGAAAAACTGTTTTTT
15 | TRBJ1-2 | NA | TRBD1 | TRBV13 | CASSGDRGRFYGYTF | TGTGCCAGCAGCGGGGACAGGGGGCGGTTTTATGGCTACACCTTC
15 | TRBJ2-7 | NA | NA | TRBV19 | CASSYVVARAYEQYF | TGTGCCAGTTCATACGTCGTGGCCAGGGCCTACGAGCAGTACTTC
12 | TRBJ2-3 | few | NA | TRBV9 | CASSRGADTQYF | TGTGCCAGCAGCCGAGGGGCAGATACGCAGTATTTT
13 | TRBJ2-2 | NA | NA | TRBV5-1 | CASSGDNTGELFF | TGCGCCAGCAGCGGGGACAACACCGGGGAGCTGTTTTTT